What follows are 10 T cell receptor beta chains derived from one specimen sequenced in a study of cytomegalovirus exposure and HLA in healthy donors. Primers included in the PCR were 60 Vbeta and 13 Jbeta primers. Method: immunoSEQ multiplex PCR; TCRdb's copy keeps in-frame clones and lacks some. The data hold 270,000 or so clones, with more than 80% observed a single time. The sample was PBMCs. The receptor set was obtained from a middle-aged man in good health and CMV-seropositive.

The chain is built from TRBV4-2 and TRBJ1-2; 7 bases agree with TRBD1. From germline, CDR1 is LGHNA and CDR2 YNFKEQ. The CDR3 covers 18 residues. V dropped 0 bases and J dropped 5; count of bases not matched to a gene: 15. The CDR3 here is CASSQDLGMRQGGYGYTF. Here the CDR3 DNA reads TGTGCCAGCAGCCAAGATCTGGGTATGAGACAGGGAGGATATGGCTACACCTTC.

This chain connects TRBV6-6 to TRBJ2-7, with 8 bases lining up with TRBD2. The CDR3 is made up of 14 amino acids. Germline CDR1 is MNHNY and CDR2 is SVGAGI (reference sequence). The trim removed 5 bases at V and 2 bases at J, leaving 5 bases unmatched. The CDR3 DNA reads TGTGCCAGCAGTCTGCGGGAGGTCCCCTACGAGCAGTACTTC. Translation gives CASSLREVPYEQYF.

The chain joins TRBV5-1 to TRBJ1-1; a weak D match, TRBD1 (6 bases). Germline V lookup: CDR1 SGHRS, CDR2 YFSETQ. Between the trimmed V and J ends, which lost 4 bases and 3 bases, there was a span of 13 bases. This CDR3 is 14 amino acids long. CDR3 bases: TGCGCCAGCAGCGGGGACATGGGCGACACTGAAGCTTTCTTT. This codes for CASSGDMGDTEAFF. The entire variable domain, with the rest obtained from reference TRBV5-1 and TRBJ1-1, is as follows: KAGVTQTPRYLIKTRGQQVTLSCSPISGHRSVSWYQQTPGQGLQFLFEYFSETQRNKGNFPGRFSGRQFSNSRSEMNVSTLELGDSALYLCASSGDMGDTEAFFGQGTRLTVV.

This chain links TRBV7-3 with TRBJ2-1; D possibly corresponds to TRBD1 (5 bases). The CDR3 has 13 residues. The germline CDR1 and CDR2 sequences are SGHTA and FQGTGA. V gave up 3 bases and J gave up 5 bases, with 8 bases separating them. CDR3 sequence: CASSLGLNNEQFF. For the CDR3, the DNA is TGTGCCAGCAGCTTGGGGCTCAACAATGAGCAGTTCTTC.

This chain's CDR3 is CASSQDSPYEQYF. The CDR3 DNA reads TGTGCCAGCTCACAAGACAGCCCCTACGAGCAGTACTTC. V gene TRBV18 combines with J gene TRBJ2-7; tentatively, D is TRBD1 (5 bases). The length of the CDR3 is 13 residues. Trimming removed 4 bases at V and 2 bases at J, with 9 bases between. The germline gives CDR1 KGHSH, CDR2 LQKENI.

The chain uses TRBV5-4 and TRBJ2-7; the D gene is possibly TRBD2 (6 bases). The CDR3 length is 15 residues. The V gene's germline CDR1 is SGHNT and CDR2 YYREEE (reference sequence). V lost 2 bases to trimming and J lost 3 bases, with 15 bases between them. The DNA of the CDR3 is TGTGCCAGCAGCTTCACACCGGGAGAGTTCTACGAGCAGTACTTC. As protein: CASSFTPGEFYEQYF.

The chain joins TRBV9 to TRBJ2-7; 10 bases match TRBD1. The CDR3 has 14 amino acids. CDR1 is SGDLS and CDR2 is YYNGEE in the germline V gene. With V trimmed by 0 bases and J by 6 bases, 3 bases remained unmatched. The CDR3 DNA sequence: TGTGCCAGCAGCGTAGGGACAGGGGGTCTCGAGCAGTACTTC. It translates to CASSVGTGGLEQYF.

V and J are TRBV7-2 and TRBJ2-2; 8 bases fit TRBD1. CDR3 size: 15 residues. Losses at the gene ends were 4 bases for V and 5 bases for J; bases not matched to a gene: 6. The germline gives CDR1 SGHTA, CDR2 FQGNSA. Written as DNA, the CDR3 is TGTGCCAGCAGCTCATTTACAGGGGGTACCGGGGAGCTGTTTTTT. Amino acid sequence: CASSSFTGGTGELFF.

This chain joins TRBV7-9 and TRBJ1-2; 11 nucleotides agree with TRBD1. J was trimmed by 3 bases and V by 4 bases; bases with no gene match: 1. The CDR3 length is 14 residues. Germline V gives CDR1 SEHNR, CDR2 FQNEAQ (reference sequence). The CDR3 loop reads CASSWTGGDYGYTF. The DNA of the CDR3 is TGTGCCAGCAGCTGGACAGGGGGCGACTATGGCTACACCTTC. The full variable domain, completed using reference TRBV7-9 and TRBJ1-2, is DTGVSQNPRHKITKRGQNVTFRCDPISEHNRLYWYRQTLGQGPEFLTYFQNEAQLEKSRLLSDRFSAERPKGSFSTLEIQRTEQGDSAMYLCASSWTGGDYGYTFGSGTRLTVV.

This rearrangement joins TRBV29-1 to TRBJ2-7, with 13 bases identical to TRBD2. This CDR3 has 14 residues. CDR1 and CDR2 from the germline V gene are SQVTM and ANQGSEA. J lost 6 bases, V lost 6 bases, and 8 bases had no gene match. The CDR3 coding sequence is TGCAGCGTCCCAACTAGCGGGAGGGCCGGCGAGCAGTACTTC. This translates into CSVPTSGRAGEQYF.